These 6 T cell receptor beta chains came from one sample sequenced in a study of cytomegalovirus exposure and HLA in healthy donors. PCR employed 60 Vbeta and 13 Jbeta primers. Data came from immunoSEQ multiplex PCR; TCRdb stores just in-frame clones and leaves some out. The sample contains 170,000 or so clones, approximately 80% of which appear only once. Sequenced material: PBMCs. These receptors all stem from a man aged 30-40 years in good health and CMV-seropositive.

The rearrangement links TRBV5-1 to TRBJ2-3, with 10 bases lining up with TRBD2. Losses at the gene ends were 0 bases for V and 3 bases for J; bases not matched to a gene: 1. The CDR3 is made up of 15 amino acids. Germline CDR1 reads SGHRS; CDR2 reads YFSETQ. CDR3 DNA: TGCGCCAGCAGCTTGGAGCGGGGGGGAACAGATACGCAGTATTTT. Translated: CASSLERGGTDTQYF.

The chain combines TRBV9 with TRBJ2-3, with TRBD1 as a possible D gene (6 bases). The CDR3 is 14 amino acids. Between the trimmed V and J ends, which lost 4 bases and 4 bases, there was a span of 13 bases. Germline assignment: CDR1 SGDLS and CDR2 YYNGEE. CDR3 bases: TGTGCCAGCAGCCCTAGAAGGGGGTCAGATACGCAGTATTTT. Translation gives CASSPRRGSDTQYF.

This chain uses TRBV13 with TRBJ2-5; D remains ambiguous. The germline gives CDR1 PRHDT, CDR2 FYEKMQ (reference sequence). The CDR3 runs 14 residues. V shed 3 bases and J shed 2 bases, with 10 bases lying between them. CDR3 sequence reads: CASSFKPGQETQYF. The CDR3 DNA follows: TGTGCCAGCAGCTTTAAGCCAGGACAAGAGACCCAGTACTTC.

J is TRBJ2-7 and V is TRBV6-6; 9 bases map to TRBD2. Looked up from germline, CDR1 is MNHNY and CDR2 is SVGAGI (reference sequence). After removal of 6 bases from V and 5 bases from J, the junction contained 8 bases not matched to a gene. CDR3 length: 14 residues. Here the CDR3 DNA reads TGTGCCAGCAGGTATAGCGGGAGTGGCGACGAGCAGTACTTC. Translating gives CASRYSGSGDEQYF.

The CDR3 is CAWTKGAYSPLHF. The CDR3 DNA sequence: TGTGCCTGGACCAAGGGGGCATATTCACCCCTCCACTTT. The chain couples TRBV30 to TRBJ1-6, with 7 bases fitting TRBD1. The CDR3 extends over 13 amino acids. Looked up from germline, CDR1 is GTSNPN and CDR2 is SVGIG (reference sequence). The ends lost 4 bases at V and 8 bases at J; junction bases unmatched: 5.

The chain uses TRBV15 and TRBJ2-7, with TRBD2 as a possible D gene (5 bases). The CDR3 has 17 residues. Germline V gives CDR1 LNHNV, CDR2 YYDKDF (reference sequence). Trimming cost V 0 bases and J 4 bases, with 19 bases left between them. CDR3 coding DNA: TGTGCCACCAGCAGAGATGAAGGGATAGCGATTCATTACGAGCAGTACTTC. As protein: CATSRDEGIAIHYEQYF.